This T cell receptor beta chain comes out of a study of OX40 agonist ivuxolimab in advanced cancers. Study overall: At doses from 0.01 to 10 mg/kg, patients were given intravenous ivuxolimab every 2 weeks. Hepatocellular carcinoma, melanoma, renal cell or head and neck cancer affected the dose-escalation patients. Overall study results and limits: Normalized T-cell clonal expansion was also low in a subset of nonresponders.

Trimming removed 6 bases from V and 8 bases from J, with 19 bases in between. The germline V gene encodes CDR1 MNHEY and CDR2 SVGAGI. The CDR3 length is 14 residues. In regard to this clone: Its target is unknown.

The protocol was immunoSEQ multiplex PCR, while the TCRdb copy is restricted to in-frame clones and leaves out a portion. The sample includes approximately 98,000 clones, 84% seen only once; the top ten take about 5.5%. The sample in question was CD4+ or CD8+ T cells sorted from blood, obtained in a trial of the OX40 agonist ivuxolimab. The source is an adult with an advanced solid tumor such as melanoma, head and neck, liver or kidney cancer. V gene TRBV6-5 combines with J gene TRBJ1-2; perhaps TRBD1 as D (6 bases). CDR3 loop: CASRPGGPQQGYTF. DNA for the CDR3: TGTGCCAGCAGACCCGGGGGGCCTCAACAAGGCTACACCTTC.